These 25 T cell receptor beta chains originate from one sample sequenced in a study of glioma-infiltrating T cells. The iRepertoire nested amplicon-rescue multiplex PCR amplified TCR alpha and beta CDR3s from RNA. TCRdb reprocessed the multiplex PCR reads with MiXCR, giving one entry per CDR3 protein. The sample holds 300,000 to 400,000 distinct CDR3 sequences, less than 50% seen once. What was sequenced was glioma tissue, nonneoplastic brain tissue, or PBMCs (not recorded which). Receptors were obtained from a human donor with low-grade glioma or glioblastoma, undergoing nonglioma brain surgery, or in good health (not recorded which).

In regard to this clonotype: Being one base from a much bigger clone, this may be a read error. The rearrangement joins TRBV6-1 to TRBJ2-6; TRBD2 is a possible D gene (6 bases). The CDR3 spans 17 residues. V lost 6 bases, J lost 3 bases, and 18 bases lay in between. The germline V gene encodes CDR1 MNHNS and CDR2 SASEGT. The CDR3 loop reads CASRNPSGGGGANVLTF. The CDR3 DNA follows: TGTGCCAGCAGAAACCCCTCCGGGGGAGGTGGGGCCAACGTCCTGACTTTC.

The J gene is TRBJ2-7, the V gene TRBV6-1; TRBD2 agrees at 14 bases. The CDR3 totals 14 residues. Germline CDR1 reads MNHNS; CDR2 reads SASEGT. With 6 bases clipped from V and 6 bases from J, the junction kept 4 bases outside the gene matches. CDR3 coding DNA: TGTGCCAGCAGGCCCGGGACTAGCGGGAGCGAGCAGTACTTC. Translated, it gives CASRPGTSGSEQYF.

This clonotype was found once. This sequence joins TRBV7-2 and TRBJ2-3; D may correspond to TRBD1 or TRBD2 (7 bases each). Germline V gene lookup returns CDR1 SGHTA and CDR2 FQGNSA. Trimming pared 1 base from V and 3 bases from J, leaving 14 bases between. The CDR3 consists of 16 residues. CDR3 sequence: CASSLDLRGGTDTQYF. Here the CDR3 DNA reads TGTGCCAGCAGCTTAGATCTCAGGGGGGGAACAGATACGCAGTATTTT. Variable domain in full (rest from reference TRBV7-2 and TRBJ2-3): GAGVSQSPSNKVTEKGKDVELRCDPISGHTALYWYRQSLGQGLEFLIYFQGNSAPDKSGLPSDRFSAERTGGSVSTLTIQRTQQEDSAVYLCASSLDLRGGTDTQYFGPGTRLTVL.

Note on this clonotype: Just one base apart from a much larger clone, this may be a read error. The CDR3 sequence: CSARGNRGYEQYF. The CDR3, as DNA: TGCAGTGCTAGGGGAAACAGGGGGTACGAGCAGTACTTC. The chain uses TRBV20-1 and TRBJ2-7, with 8 bases lining up with TRBD1. Trimming took 3 bases from V and 4 from J; bases not matched to a gene: 5. Germline CDR1 DFQATT, CDR2 SNEGSKA (reference sequence). The CDR3 loop spans 13 amino acids.

The chain employs TRBV18 and TRBJ1-5; D uncertain. CDR3 size: 16 residues. V was clipped by 3 bases and J by 4 bases, with 16 bases between them. Germline CDR1 KGHSH, CDR2 LQKENI. CDR3 residues: CASSPLPSTQNQPQHF. As DNA, the CDR3 is TGTGCCAGCTCACCCCTTCCGAGTACGCAAAATCAGCCCCAGCATTTT.

This clonotype was counted a single time. This chain links TRBV3-1 with TRBJ1-2; a weak D match, TRBD1 (6 bases). Germline CDR1 is LGHDT and CDR2 is YNNKEL (reference sequence). Trimming pared 0 bases from V and 9 bases from J, leaving 20 bases between. This CDR3 has 16 amino acids. The CDR3 reads CASSQDQFGTPYRYTF. In DNA form, the CDR3 reads TGTGCCAGCAGCCAAGATCAATTTGGGACACCGTATCGCTACACCTTC.

This clonotype was recorded at least ten times. An end of the junction differs from the germline gene, which may be a read error. The chain has TRBV28 and TRBJ1-1; no reliable D call. The CDR3 length is 10 residues. Per the germline V gene, CDR1 is MDHEN and CDR2 is SYDVKM. The CDR3 region is CASRNTGAFF. The CDR3 DNA follows: TGTGCCAGCAGGAACACTGGAGCTTTCTTT.

This clonotype was counted many times. The chain couples TRBV6-5 to TRBJ2-2, with D unresolved. The CDR3 loop spans 14 amino acids. The germline V gene has CDR1 MNHEY and CDR2 SVGAGI. V lost 0 bases and J lost 4, with 6 bases in between. CDR3 loop: CASSYSALTGELFF. The CDR3 bases are TGTGCCAGCAGTTACTCAGCTCTCACCGGGGAGCTGTTTTTT.

In this sample, this clonotype turned up a few times. The chain carries TRBV19 and TRBJ2-1, with 7 bases that match TRBD1. The CDR3 runs to 14 residues. CDR1 is LNHDA and CDR2 is SQIVND in the germline V gene (reference sequence). V shed 10 bases and J 0 bases; nucleotides not matched to a gene: 6. The CDR3 sequence: CATRQGVSYNEQFF. In DNA, the CDR3 is TGTGCCACCAGGCAGGGGGTCTCCTACAATGAGCAGTTCTTC.

This clonotype was counted between two and nine times. The V gene is TRBV20-1, the J gene TRBJ2-3; D might be TRBD1 (5 bases). Deletions cut 3 bases from V and 2 bases from J, with 12 bases between. This CDR3 has 14 residues. The germline V gene has CDR1 DFQATT and CDR2 SNEGSKA (reference sequence). CDR3 amino acids: CSASSLRDTDTQYF. The CDR3 DNA sequence: TGCAGTGCTAGTAGTCTCAGGGACACAGATACGCAGTATTTT.

This clonotype has just a few counts. The chain employs TRBV2 and TRBJ1-6; possibly TRBD1 for D (5 bases). Per the germline V gene, CDR1 is SNHLY and CDR2 is FYNNEI. V lost 7 bases and J 8 bases, leaving 12 bases between the germline ends. The length of the CDR3 is 13 residues. In DNA, the CDR3 is TGTGCCAGCAAACTACGGGGGGATTCACCCCTCCACTTT. Encoded protein: CASKLRGDSPLHF.

This clonotype has a handful of counts. The chain couples TRBV7-9 to TRBJ1-2, with D tentatively TRBD1 (5 bases). Germline values: CDR1 SEHNR, CDR2 FQNEAQ (reference sequence). The CDR3 has 13 residues. Trimming removed 4 bases at V and 5 bases at J, with 11 bases between. CDR3 DNA: TGTGCCAGCAGCTGGGACGGTACATATGGCTACACCTTC. Protein: CASSWDGTYGYTF. Based on the CDR3 plus reference TRBV7-9 and TRBJ1-2, the full variable domain is DTGVSQNPRHKITKRGQNVTFRCDPISEHNRLYWYRQTLGQGPEFLTYFQNEAQLEKSRLLSDRFSAERPKGSFSTLEIQRTEQGDSAMYLCASSWDGTYGYTFGSGTRLTVV.

This clonotype showed up just a few times. This chain links TRBV5-4 with TRBJ2-1, with TRBD1 matching 7 bases. The CDR3 spans 15 residues. The V segment lost 0 bases and the J segment 4 bases; nucleotides outside the gene matches: 4. Looked up from germline, CDR1 is SGHNT and CDR2 is YYREEE (reference sequence). The CDR3 DNA is TGTGCCAGCAGCTTGGTGAGACAGGGATACAATGAGCAGTTCTTC. It translates to CASSLVRQGYNEQFF.

On this clonotype: An end of the junction differs from the germline gene, which may be a read error. The gene calls are TRBV7-6 and TRBJ2-7; D call uncertain. CDR3 length: 14 amino acids. Germline V CDR1 and CDR2: SGHVS, FNYEAQ. The CDR3 here is CPSSFLETSYEQYF. CDR3 coding DNA: TGTCCCAGCAGCTTCCTAGAGACATCCTACGAGCAGTACTTC.

V usage is TRBV7-3 and J usage is TRBJ2-2; D gene unclear. The germline V and J ends were trimmed by 0 bases and 6 bases, with 14 bases remaining between them. Germline CDR1 is SGHTA and CDR2 is FQGTGA. The CDR3 totals 16 residues. The CDR3 loop reads CASSLTSTGGAGELFF. CDR3 bases: TGTGCCAGCAGCTTAACTTCAACGGGCGGCGCCGGGGAGCTGTTTTTT.

V gene TRBV5-1 combines with J gene TRBJ2-3; D unresolved. This CDR3 region has 15 residues. CDR1 is SGHRS, CDR2 YFSETQ, per germline. Trimming pared 4 bases from V and 2 bases from J, leaving 14 bases between. In DNA form, the CDR3 reads TGCGCCAGCAGCCCGGAGACAACTTACACAGATACGCAGTATTTT. It codes for CASSPETTYTDTQYF.

With regard to this clonotype: A junction boundary mismatches the germline segment, possibly from a read error. The chain combines TRBV28 with TRBJ2-1; D is uncertain. Germline CDR1 reads MDHEN; CDR2 reads SYDVKM. This CDR3 contains 12 residues. This chain's CDR3 is CANDGVCNEQLF. The CDR3 nucleotides are TGTGCCAACGATGGGGTGTGCAATGAGCAGCTCTTC.

About this clonotype: This CDR3 fails to terminate in the conserved phenylalanine or tryptophan, so it likely reflects a read error. The chain recombines TRBV7-2 with TRBJ2-5; perhaps D is TRBD1 or TRBD2 (5 bases each). Trimming left V 1 base short and J 5 bases short, with 11 bases between. Germline CDR1 and CDR2: SGHTA and FQGNSA. CDR3 length: 14 amino acids. The CDR3 DNA follows: TGTGCCAGCAGCTTAGGAGGGGATGCGGAGACCCAGTACCTC. Translated: CASSLGGDAETQYL.

CDR3 region: CASSLIATSQQQFF. CDR3 coding DNA: TGTGCCAGCAGCTTAATTGCGACTTCACAACAGCAGTTCTTC. V gene TRBV11-1 combines with J gene TRBJ2-1; the D is unclear. The germline V and J ends were trimmed by 2 bases and 11 bases, with 16 bases remaining between them. Germline V lookup: CDR1 SGHAT, CDR2 FQDESV (reference sequence). This CDR3 comprises 14 residues. Complete variable domain (other parts from reference TRBV11-1 and TRBJ2-1): EAEVAQSPRYKITEKSQAVAFWCDPISGHATLYWYRQILGQGPELLVQFQDESVVDDSQLPKDRFSAERLKGVDSTLKIQPAELGDSAMYLCASSLIATSQQQFFGPGTRLTVL.

This clonotype was detected many times. This chain links TRBV6-2 or TRBV6-3 with TRBJ1-5; TRBD1 might be the D (6 bases). The CDR3 extends over 14 amino acids. Germline CDR1 MNHEY, CDR2 SVGEGT. V shed 7 bases and J shed 4 bases, with 14 bases lying between them. This CDR3 reads CASTDEQGNQPQHF. In DNA, the CDR3 is TGTGCCAGCACGGATGAACAGGGAAATCAGCCCCAGCATTTT.

Regarding this clonotype: The germline gene is not matched at one end of the junction; a read error may be the cause. The V gene is TRBV6-1, the J gene TRBJ2-3; D is uncertain. The CDR3 totals 15 residues. The germline V gene encodes CDR1 MNHNS and CDR2 SASEGT. CDR3 amino acids: CAISDQPGSTDTQYF. In nucleotides, the CDR3 is TGTGCCATCAGTGACCAGCCCGGTAGCACAGATACGCAGTATTTT.

The J gene is TRBJ2-5, the V gene TRBV11-3, with TRBD2 matching over 10 bases. The J segment lost 3 bases and the V segment lost 3 bases, leaving 10 bases of the junction unmatched. Per the germline V gene, CDR1 is SGHNT and CDR2 is YENEEA. The CDR3 totals 17 residues. This CDR3 reads CASSLGLETSGKETQYF. The CDR3 region has the DNA TGTGCCAGCAGCTTGGGTTTGGAAACTAGCGGGAAAGAGACCCAGTACTTC.

The sample holds a few counts of this clonotype. This chain connects TRBV7-6 to TRBJ2-3, with 15 bases aligning to TRBD2. The V and J ends lost 5 bases and 4 bases, in that order; junction bases with no gene match: 4. The CDR3 length is 16 residues. Germline-derived CDR1 and CDR2 are SGHVS and FNYEAQ. The CDR3 here is CASSPWTSGRADTQYF. The CDR3 nucleotides read TGTGCCAGCAGCCCATGGACTAGCGGGAGGGCAGATACGCAGTATTTT.

This chain joins TRBV5-1 and TRBJ1-5; D ambiguous. Germline V CDR1 and CDR2: SGHRS, YFSETQ. Trimming took 4 bases from V and 4 from J, leaving 9 bases between them. The CDR3 runs to 13 residues. The CDR3 loop reads CASSADANQPQHF. The CDR3 bases are TGCGCCAGCAGCGCAGACGCAAATCAGCCCCAGCATTTT. Based on the CDR3 plus reference TRBV5-1 and TRBJ1-5, the full variable domain is KAGVTQTPRYLIKTRGQQVTLSCSPISGHRSVSWYQQTPGQGLQFLFEYFSETQRNKGNFPGRFSGRQFSNSRSEMNVSTLELGDSALYLCASSADANQPQHFGDGTRLSIL.

This clonotype was counted many times. The chain has TRBV20-1 and TRBJ2-5; 10 bases are a match to TRBD2. This CDR3 is built from 13 residues. CDR1 DFQATT and CDR2 SNEGSKA come from the germline V gene (reference sequence). V lost 3 bases to trimming and J lost 5 bases; unmatched junction nucleotides: 3. The CDR3 coding sequence is TGCAGTGCTAGTGAAGCGGGGGGGGAGACCCAGTACTTC. It translates to CSASEAGGETQYF.